This T cell receptor (beta chain) emerged from a study of cytomegalovirus exposure and HLA in healthy donors. Study-wide findings and caveats: A later analysis reportedly identified an Asian-associated ancestry cluster as carrying fewer N-insertions than the 666-donor mean. Reports indicate that TCR beta sequences accurately predicted the HLA-A and HLA-B alleles of most subjects.

On this clone itself: Its antigen is still unknown. One junction end disagrees with the germline gene, perhaps due to a read error.

The PCR contained 60 Vbeta and 13 Jbeta primers. Here immunoSEQ multiplex PCR was the method, and the copy in TCRdb shows in-frame clones only, minus some. This sample's table reports some 62,000 clones. Germline-derived CDR1 and CDR2 are MNHEY and SMNVEV (reference sequence). This CDR3 spans 15 amino acids. Sequenced sample: PBMCs. This TCR came from a man aged 25 to 45 in good health and CMV-seropositive. This sequence joins TRBV27 and TRBJ1-5; weak D call: TRBD1 (6 bases). DNA for the CDR3: TGTGCCAGCAGTTGGGCAGGGGCAAGGAGTCAGCACCAGCATTTT. It specifies CASSWAGARSQHQHF.